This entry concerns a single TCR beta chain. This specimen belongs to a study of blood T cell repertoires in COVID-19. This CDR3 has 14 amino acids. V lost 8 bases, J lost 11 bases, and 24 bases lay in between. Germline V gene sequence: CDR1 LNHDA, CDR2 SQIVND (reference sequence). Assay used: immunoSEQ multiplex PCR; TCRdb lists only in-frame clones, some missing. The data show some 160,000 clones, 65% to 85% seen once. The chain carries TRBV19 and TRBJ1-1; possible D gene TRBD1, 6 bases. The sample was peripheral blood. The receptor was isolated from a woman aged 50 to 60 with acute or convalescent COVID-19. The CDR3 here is CASGRSGGPSGAFF. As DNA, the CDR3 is TGTGCCAGTGGACGTTCGGGGGGCCCCTCCGGCGCTTTCTTT.